The entry below describes one TCR beta chain. Its antigen is unknown. These data come from a study of blood T cells in healthy people across ages. Findings and limits, study-wide: Estimated diversity that came from one million T cells was considered an underestimate. With naive T cell percentage, TCR beta diversity showed a strong correlation.

PCR was performed a second time for 7 to 11 cycles using a sample-barcoded 5' primer and a J-beta primer mix. TCRdb fed the 5' RACE reads into MiXCR, producing one record per CDR3 protein. The sample lists hundreds of thousands of distinct CDR3 sequences; 46% were seen once. The draw of peripheral blood yielded roughly 9.1 milliliters from each donor. Sample: blood. This sequence originates from an elderly man in good health.

CDR3 in DNA: TGTGCCAGCAGCCAAGGGGGCGGGAGGGCGGACGAGCAGTACTTC. The encoded protein is CASSQGGGRADEQYF. The genes are TRBV3-1 and TRBJ2-7; TRBD2 agrees at 9 bases. This CDR3 comprises 15 residues. J lost 5 bases, V lost 1 base, and 6 bases had no gene match. Germline assignment: CDR1 LGHDT and CDR2 YNNKEL (reference sequence).